What follows is one T cell receptor beta chain and its context. Its specificity is unknown. CD45RO-negative CD8 cells positively selected for CCR7 made up the naive population, which excluded terminally differentiated effector memory CD45RA+ cells. The donors, healthy adults who were HIV-negative, had experienced no recent acute infections or vaccinations. Adults of Caucasian background living in Nashville, Tennessee made up all donors. The assay was immunoSEQ multiplex PCR, and TCRdb's table has in-frame clones only and misses some. The sample contains about 2.2 million clones, 93% of which appear only once. The CDR3 contains 17 residues. J was trimmed by 5 bases and V by 1 base; bases with no gene match: 8. Germline V gene data show CDR1 as SGHTA and CDR2 as FQGNSA. This sample was included in a study of shared clonotypes between healthy human individuals. Broader study findings: Sequencing of the sorted subsets was shown by rarefaction to be incomplete despite large depth. Clonotypes shared by all four sorted-subset donors had higher generation probabilities than non-shared clonotypes.

Material: naive CD8+ T cells from PBMCs. The TCR was taken from a young man in good health. Some clones in this sample may be carry-over from other donors' samples. J is TRBJ2-1 and V is TRBV7-2, with TRBD2 identical over 10 bases. CDR3 nucleotides: TGTGCCAGCAGCTTAGTTTGGGGACTAGCGTCACACAATGAGCAGTTCTTC. Encoded protein: CASSLVWGLASHNEQFF.